This T cell receptor gamma chain appears in the sequencing data of a study of Vδ1+ human thymocytes. The study, taken as a whole, reports: Many TRG clonotypes were shared between donors; TRD repertoires were essentially private. In the thymus, TRG and TRD repertoires looked highly polyclonal with Gaussian CDR3 lengths. Unexpected Vdelta2 sequences could cause misinterpretation of bulk repertoire data. Unlike peripheral blood Vdelta1+ controls, thymic delta-chain sequences included 15% to 20% Vdelta2 and few Vdelta3.

Germline CDR1 is VENAVY and CDR2 is YDSYNSRV. The ends lost 4 bases at V and 11 bases at J; junction bases unmatched: 14. The CDR3 covers 13 residues. Extracted RNA was reverse transcribed into cDNA. The CDR3 regions were amplified by multiplex PCR from V-gene primers to a constant-region primer. TCRdb used CATT to re-call clones from the multiplex PCR reads. The sample lists about 23,000 gamma-chain clones, approximately 15% occurring once. This clone was observed a few times. Its antigen is currently unknown. J is TRGJ1 or TRGJ2 and V is TRGV8. The TCR originated in a child younger than two who had congenital heart surgery. Sequenced: Vdelta1+ gamma-delta thymocytes from the thymus. The subset: FACS-sorted CD3+ TCRalphabeta- TCRVdelta1+ TCRVdelta2- thymocytes. CDR3 bases: TGTGCCACCTGGGACCCCCATTATATGGAGAAACTCTTT. It specifies CATWDPHYMEKLF.